The TCR beta chain described here comes from a study of blood T cell repertoires in COVID-19 (dated by TCRdb to the early 2020s). Regarding the study in general: Samples covering the acute and convalescent phases of COVID-19 were provided by collaborators in the United States, Italy and Spain. The samples were drawn from the first 160 participants of the ongoing ImmuneRACE study and from 1,254 subjects provided by 6 global collaborators. Where available, HLA class I and class II types were taken from metadata supplied by the sample provider and were not determined by assay-based typing. The dataset comprised deeply sampled blood TCRbeta repertoires from subjects exposed to, actively infected with, or recovered from COVID-19. The material from the prospective study consisted of cDNA or gDNA derived from T cells, B-cell-depleted T cells, or PBMCs. Sample metadata almost always included a de-identified subject ID, COVID-19 status, age in years and sex. A freely available public database, intended as a resource for researchers studying the immune response to SARS-CoV-2, is where the repertoires were released. Results the study describes overall, beyond this receptor: Clinical and demographic metadata were provided uncurated, with the amount varying by source and participant.

Whole blood was collected in K2EDTA tubes by collaborating institutions according to the institutions' own protocols. For TCRbeta analysis, collaborator samples were shipped as frozen whole blood, as isolated PBMCs, or as DNA extracted from either sample type. Turning to this clone: It lacks a known antigen. Per-base qualities were not stored, and no clone one base away is much larger.

Trimming leaves V shorter by 2 bases and J shorter by 2 bases, with the junction holding 5 bases beyond the gene matches. From the cysteine up to the phenylalanine, the CDR3 has a length of 16 residues. The entry retains the CDR3 DNA only, 48 bases that are in frame from base 1. CDR1 MNHEY and CDR2 SVGAGI are derived from the germline V gene. TCRbeta CDR3 regions were amplified from genomic DNA by means of the immunoSEQ Assay, a bias-controlled multiplex PCR. On the authors' methods: Nucleated cell counts per sample were estimated from amplification of reference gene primers within the assay. To quantify the absolute abundance of each unique TCRbeta CDR3 rearrangement, sequence reads were collapsed and filtered. Productive Simpson clonality was computed per sample as the square root of Simpson's diversity index over productive rearrangements. This is the immuneACCESS table as TCRdb keeps it, with only in-frame sequences that have V and J called. A part of the clones is gone; compared with another copy, unresolved V genes explain less than half, and the rest is unexplained. D and trimming were read from the DNA, whereas the V and J calls and clone size are those reported in that table. This sample gives over 150,000 clones in total; around four fifths of them show up just once. 6.9% of the sample is in the top ten clones.

Specimen: peripheral blood. Recombination joined TRBV6-5 with TRBJ2-5; 10 of the junction bases match TRBD2. The sequence derives from a human donor with acute or convalescent COVID-19. The donor label of this sample is uncertain. The nucleotide sequence is TGTGCCAGCAGTTACAGTACTAGCGGGACTCAAGAGACCCAGTACTTC. It translates as CASSYSTSGTQETQYF.